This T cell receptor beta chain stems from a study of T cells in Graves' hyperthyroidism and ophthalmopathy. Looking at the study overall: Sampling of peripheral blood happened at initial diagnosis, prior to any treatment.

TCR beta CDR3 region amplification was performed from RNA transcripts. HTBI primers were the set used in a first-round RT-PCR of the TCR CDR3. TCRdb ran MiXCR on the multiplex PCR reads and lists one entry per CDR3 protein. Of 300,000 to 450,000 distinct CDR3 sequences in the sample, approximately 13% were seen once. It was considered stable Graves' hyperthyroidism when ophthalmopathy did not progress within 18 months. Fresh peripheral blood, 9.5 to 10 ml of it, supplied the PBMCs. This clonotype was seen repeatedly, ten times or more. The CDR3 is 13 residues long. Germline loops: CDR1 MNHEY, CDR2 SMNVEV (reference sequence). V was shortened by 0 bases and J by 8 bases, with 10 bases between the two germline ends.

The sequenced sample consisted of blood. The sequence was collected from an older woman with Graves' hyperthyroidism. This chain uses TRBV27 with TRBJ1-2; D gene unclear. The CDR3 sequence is CASSLSRRVGYTF. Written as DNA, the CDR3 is TGTGCCAGCAGTTTATCACGCCGAGTGGGCTACACCTTC.